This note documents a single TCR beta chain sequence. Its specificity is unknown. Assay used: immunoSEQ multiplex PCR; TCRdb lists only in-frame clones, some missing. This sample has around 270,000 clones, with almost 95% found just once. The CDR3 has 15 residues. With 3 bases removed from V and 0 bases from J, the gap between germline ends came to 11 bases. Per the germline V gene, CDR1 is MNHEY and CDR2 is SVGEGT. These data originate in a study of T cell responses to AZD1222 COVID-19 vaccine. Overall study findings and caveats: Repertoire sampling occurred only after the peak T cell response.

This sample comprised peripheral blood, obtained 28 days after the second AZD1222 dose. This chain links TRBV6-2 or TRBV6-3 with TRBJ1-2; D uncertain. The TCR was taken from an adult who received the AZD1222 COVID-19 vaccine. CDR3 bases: TGTGCCAGCAGTTATAGGGTTACTGCTAACTATGGCTACACCTTC. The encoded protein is CASSYRVTANYGYTF.